The next 23 T cell receptor beta chains were all read from a single sample in a study of shared clonotypes between healthy human individuals. TCRdb's copy holds only in-frame clones and misses some; the assay was immunoSEQ multiplex PCR. Of roughly 570,000 clones listed, 98% are singletons. CD45RO-negative cells were positively selected for CCR7, leaving out terminally differentiated effector memory CD45RA+ cells. Specimen: naive CD8+ T cells sorted from blood. Receptors originate from a man younger than 45 in good health.

The chain carries TRBV2 and TRBJ2-3, with a tentative D call TRBD2 (6 bases). The CDR3 sequence is 14 residues long. CDR1 is SNHLY, CDR2 FYNNEI, per germline. The V end lost 7 bases, the J end lost 3 bases, and 14 bases lay between the germline ends. The CDR3 region is CASTPGVRTDTQYF. The CDR3 nucleotides are TGTGCCAGCACCCCGGGAGTTCGAACAGATACGCAGTATTTT.

This chain links TRBV11-2 with TRBJ1-2; the D gene is possibly TRBD1 (5 bases). V lost 5 bases and J 7 bases, leaving 11 bases between the germline ends. The CDR3 consists of 12 residues. The germline V gene encodes CDR1 SGHAT and CDR2 FQNNGV. In DNA form, the CDR3 reads TGTGCCAGCAGCCCGGAGGGGACTGGCTACACCTTC. Encoded protein: CASSPEGTGYTF.

V and J are TRBV5-1 and TRBJ2-1, with 7 bases fitting TRBD2. The CDR3 spans 18 residues. With V trimmed by 0 bases and J by 2 bases, 11 bases remained unmatched. Germline lookup yields CDR1 SGHRS and CDR2 YFSETQ. The DNA of the CDR3 is TGCGCCAGCAGCTTGGCGGCTAGCGGCGACCCTCCCTACAATGAGCAGTTCTTC. Protein product: CASSLAASGDPPYNEQFF.

This rearrangement joins TRBV27 to TRBJ2-7; no definite D call. The germline V gene encodes CDR1 MNHEY and CDR2 SMNVEV (reference sequence). The V gene lost 4 bases and the J gene lost 0 bases, with 10 bases spanning the gap. CDR3 length equals 14 residues. The CDR3 is CASSSAGGSYEQYF. CDR3 nucleotide sequence: TGTGCCAGCAGTTCCGCCGGCGGCTCCTACGAGCAGTACTTC.

The rearrangement links TRBV27 to TRBJ2-7; TRBD1 agrees at 7 bases. The CDR3 has 14 residues. Per the germline V gene, CDR1 is MNHEY and CDR2 is SMNVEV (reference sequence). The V and J ends lost 4 bases and 4 bases, in that order; junction bases with no gene match: 7. The CDR3 DNA reads TGTGCCAGCAGTTCCCGGACAGGATTTTACGAGCAGTACTTC. It translates to CASSSRTGFYEQYF.

The rearrangement links TRBV11-2 to TRBJ2-1, with 9 bases matching TRBD1. Trimming cost V 5 bases and J 8 bases; bases outside gene matches: 19. The germline V gene encodes CDR1 SGHAT and CDR2 FQNNGV. CDR3 length: 18 amino acids. The CDR3 reads CASSPPGDGTGLFDEQFF. The CDR3 DNA reads as TGTGCCAGCAGCCCGCCGGGGGATGGGACAGGGCTTTTTGATGAGCAGTTCTTC.

The chain joins TRBV2 to TRBJ2-5; 10 bases line up with TRBD1. The length of the CDR3 is 15 residues. V gave up 1 base and J gave up 5 bases; unmatched junction bases: 4. CDR1 is SNHLY, CDR2 FYNNEI, per germline. This chain's CDR3 is CASSEVGQGGETQYF. The CDR3 DNA sequence: TGTGCCAGCAGTGAAGTCGGACAGGGGGGGGAGACCCAGTACTTC.

This chain links TRBV9 with TRBJ1-2; D uncertain. Trimming took 4 bases from V and 8 from J, leaving 15 bases between them. Germline CDR1 and CDR2: SGDLS and YYNGEE. This CDR3 region has 13 residues. This CDR3 reads CASSSRFPGGYTF. The CDR3 DNA sequence: TGTGCCAGCAGCTCCCGTTTCCCGGGCGGCTACACCTTC.

The chain employs TRBV19 and TRBJ2-7, with D possibly matching TRBD1 (5 bases). The CDR3 consists of 14 residues. The V gene lost 3 bases and the J gene lost 0 bases, with 9 bases spanning the gap. CDR1 and CDR2 (germline): LNHDA, SQIVND (reference sequence). CDR3 DNA: TGTGCCAGTAGTATTCAGGGAACCTCCTACGAGCAGTACTTC. Amino acid sequence: CASSIQGTSYEQYF.

This chain connects TRBV9 to TRBJ2-5; 9 nucleotides match TRBD1. The CDR3 totals 16 residues. Germline V gives CDR1 SGDLS, CDR2 YYNGEE. Trimming at V came to 2 bases and at J to 2 bases, leaving 7 bases not matched to a gene. Here the CDR3 DNA reads TGTGCCAGCAGCGTTGGACAGGGGAGGGGACAAGAGACCCAGTACTTC. Residues: CASSVGQGRGQETQYF.

The chain uses TRBV30 and TRBJ2-4; 8 positions agree with TRBD1. Germline CDR1 reads GTSNPN; CDR2 reads SVGIG (reference sequence). V lost 0 bases to trimming and J lost 8 bases; unmatched junction nucleotides: 9. The CDR3 extends over 15 amino acids. The DNA of the CDR3 is TGTGCCTGGAGTGTATTAAGGACAGGGCCCGACATTCAGTACTTC. Translation: CAWSVLRTGPDIQYF.

The chain joins TRBV5-3 to TRBJ2-5, with a weak D call TRBD1 (6 bases). TRBV5-3 has ORF status, its function being uncertain. V was cut by 0 bases and J by 2 bases, with 11 bases left in between. The CDR3 runs to 15 residues. The CDR3 nucleotides read TGTGCCAGAAGCTTGGTTGGGACAAAACAAGAGACCCAGTACTTC. This codes for CARSLVGTKQETQYF.

The V and J genes are TRBV7-4 and TRBJ1-5; 9 bases fit TRBD1. CDR3 length equals 19 residues. Per germline, CDR1 SGHVT and CDR2 SQSDAQ. The J segment lost 6 bases and the V segment lost 3 bases, leaving 18 bases of the junction unmatched. This chain's CDR3 is CASSLNGTGSSPWGQPQHF. CDR3 DNA sequence: TGTGCCAGCAGCTTGAATGGGACAGGGTCATCTCCCTGGGGTCAGCCCCAGCATTTT.

The chain has TRBV9 and TRBJ2-7, with D possibly matching TRBD2 (5 bases). The V gene's germline CDR1 is SGDLS and CDR2 YYNGEE. V was shortened by 2 bases and J by 2 bases, with 17 bases between the two germline ends. CDR3 length: 16 residues. CDR3 in amino acids: CASSVDMIATAYEQYF. The CDR3, as DNA: TGTGCCAGCAGCGTGGATATGATAGCGACCGCCTACGAGCAGTACTTC.

The rearrangement uses TRBV7-6 and TRBJ2-1, with 7 nucleotides matching TRBD1. The CDR3 has 11 amino acids. V lost 5 bases and J lost 15; bases outside the gene matches: 7. Germline CDR1 reads SGHVS; CDR2 reads FNYEAQ. For the CDR3, the DNA is TGTGCCAGCAGCACCGGGACAGCTCTGTTCTTC. Translated, it gives CASSTGTALFF.

The chain is built from TRBV11-2 and TRBJ2-7; perhaps TRBD1 as D (5 bases). V lost 1 base, J lost 3 bases, and 13 bases lay in between. Germline V lookup: CDR1 SGHAT, CDR2 FQNNGV. The CDR3 has 15 amino acids. The CDR3 region has the DNA TGTGCCAGCAGCTTAGGGGCAGGGCTGGGCTACGAGCAGTACTTC. Protein product: CASSLGAGLGYEQYF.

V is TRBV7-9 and J is TRBJ2-1; a possible D gene is TRBD2 (7 bases). The CDR3 runs to 17 residues. The V and J ends lost 7 bases and 5 bases respectively, with 24 bases between them. CDR1 is SEHNR, CDR2 FQNEAQ, per germline (reference sequence). The DNA for the CDR3 is TGTGCCAGCACCATCCCCCGCCCGGGGGGCACGGACAATGAGCAGTTCTTC. Residues: CASTIPRPGGTDNEQFF.

The chain recombines TRBV28 with TRBJ1-2; no clear D gene. V dropped 1 base and J dropped 0 bases, with 9 bases sitting between them. Looked up from germline, CDR1 is MDHEN and CDR2 is SYDVKM. This CDR3 contains 15 residues. The DNA of the CDR3 is TGTGCCAGCAGTTTATTAAGGACTGCTAACTATGGCTACACCTTC. Translating gives CASSLLRTANYGYTF.

A few counts support this clone. V and J are TRBV6-1 and TRBJ2-1, with D possibly being TRBD1 (6 bases). Looked up from germline, CDR1 is MNHNS and CDR2 is SASEGT. The CDR3 consists of 16 residues. The germline V and J ends were trimmed by 1 base and 8 bases, with 18 bases remaining between them. DNA for the CDR3: TGTGCCAGCAGTGAAGGACCAGGGGTTCGTGCCCATGAGCAGTTCTTC. Its translation: CASSEGPGVRAHEQFF.

This rearrangement joins TRBV7-8 to TRBJ2-7; D possibly uses TRBD1 or TRBD2 (5 bases each). Trimming pared 4 bases from V and 2 bases from J, leaving 18 bases between. Germline CDR1 reads SGHVS; CDR2 reads FQNEAQ. CDR3 length: 16 amino acids. The CDR3 DNA reads TGTGCCAGCAGCTCAATCCACATGGGGACCACCTACGAGCAGTACTTC. Residues: CASSSIHMGTTYEQYF.

A single count supports this clone. This chain uses TRBV27 with TRBJ2-1; 12 positions match TRBD2. With V trimmed by 0 bases and J by 0 bases, 0 bases remained unmatched. Germline V gene data show CDR1 as MNHEY and CDR2 as SMNVEV (reference sequence). The CDR3 loop spans 17 amino acids. Here the CDR3 reads CASSLSTSGSSYNEQFF. The CDR3 DNA reads as TGTGCCAGCAGTTTATCGACTAGCGGGAGCTCCTACAATGAGCAGTTCTTC.

The chain is built from TRBV18 and TRBJ2-7, with no clear D. Trimming took off 2 bases at V and 2 bases at J, with 4 bases between the two ends. The CDR3 runs 12 residues. Germline-derived CDR1 and CDR2 are KGHSH and LQKENI. CDR3 in amino acids: CASSPSTYEQYF. The CDR3 region has the DNA TGTGCCAGCTCACCAAGCACCTACGAGCAGTACTTC.

There are a few counts of this clone. The rearrangement uses TRBV19 and TRBJ2-3, with D tentatively TRBD1 (6 bases). V was trimmed by 6 bases and J by 1 base, leaving 11 bases between them. In germline, CDR1 is LNHDA, CDR2 SQIVND (reference sequence). The CDR3 is 14 residues long. The CDR3 region has the DNA TGTGCCAGTAGACCGGGACACCGCACAGATACGCAGTATTTT. Translating it yields CASRPGHRTDTQYF. Full variable domain (missing parts from reference TRBV19 and TRBJ2-3): DGGITQSPKYLFRKEGQNVTLSCEQNLNHDAMYWYRQDPGQGLRLIYYSQIVNDFQKGDIAEGYSVSREKKESFPLTVTSAQKNPTAFYLCASRPGHRTDTQYFGPGTRLTVL.